This T cell receptor beta chain was sequenced in a study of blood T cell repertoires in COVID-19. Study-wide background: Italy, Spain and the United States were the sources of the convalescent and acute COVID-19 samples. PBMCs, B-cell-depleted T cells, or T cells provided the cDNA or gDNA that made up the material.

Cohort assignment relied on participant-reported clinical history. Authors' data handling: Estimation of nucleated cell counts was performed using reference gene primer amplification. Repertoires were generated with immunoSEQ multiplex PCR, while TCRdb's copy carries only in-frame clones and drops some. V and J calls plus clone size are reproduced from that table; the DNA served to infer D and trimming. This table holds hundreds of thousands of clones, about 90% found once. The CDR3 length is 14 residues. V was shortened by 7 bases and J by 0 bases, with 9 bases between the two germline ends. Looked up from germline, CDR1 is LNHDA and CDR2 is SQIVND (reference sequence).

Sequences were obtained from PBMCs or T cells enriched from blood (not recorded which). The chain joins TRBV19 to TRBJ1-4, with unresolved D. The source of this sequence is a woman between 18 and 29 years old with acute COVID-19. Here the CDR3 DNA reads TGTGCCAGTAAAGCGGGGACAACTAATGAAAAACTGTTTTTT. Amino acid sequence: CASKAGTTNEKLFF. Drawing the rest from reference TRBV19 and TRBJ1-4, the complete variable domain is DGGITQSPKYLFRKEGQNVTLSCEQNLNHDAMYWYRQDPGQGLRLIYYSQIVNDFQKGDIAEGYSVSREKKESFPLTVTSAQKNPTAFYLCASKAGTTNEKLFFGSGTQLSVL.